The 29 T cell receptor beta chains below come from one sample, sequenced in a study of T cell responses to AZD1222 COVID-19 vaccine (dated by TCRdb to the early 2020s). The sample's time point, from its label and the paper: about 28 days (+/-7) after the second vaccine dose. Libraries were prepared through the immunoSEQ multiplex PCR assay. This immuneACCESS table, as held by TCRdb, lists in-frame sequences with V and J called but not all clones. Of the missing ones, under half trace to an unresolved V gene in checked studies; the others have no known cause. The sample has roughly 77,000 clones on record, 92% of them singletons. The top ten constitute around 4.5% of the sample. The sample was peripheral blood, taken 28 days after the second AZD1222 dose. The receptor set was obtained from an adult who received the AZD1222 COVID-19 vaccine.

The CDR3 loop is CASSLVGRGNEKLFF. DNA for the CDR3: TGTGCCAGCAGCTTGGTGGGGAGGGGGAATGAAAAACTGTTTTTT. The chain uses TRBV5-4 and TRBJ1-4, with D possibly matching TRBD1 (6 bases). CDR1 and CDR2 (germline): SGHNT, YYREEE (reference sequence). Trimming shortened V by 0 bases and J by 5 bases, and 11 bases separated the two germline ends. The CDR3 is 15 amino acids.

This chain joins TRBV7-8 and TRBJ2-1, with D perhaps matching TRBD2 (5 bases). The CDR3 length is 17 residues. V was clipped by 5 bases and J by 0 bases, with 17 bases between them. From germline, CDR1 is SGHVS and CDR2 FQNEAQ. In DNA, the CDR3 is TGTGCCAGCAGCCCTCTCGGGGATAGCAGCTCCTACAATGAGCAGTTCTTC. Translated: CASSPLGDSSSYNEQFF.

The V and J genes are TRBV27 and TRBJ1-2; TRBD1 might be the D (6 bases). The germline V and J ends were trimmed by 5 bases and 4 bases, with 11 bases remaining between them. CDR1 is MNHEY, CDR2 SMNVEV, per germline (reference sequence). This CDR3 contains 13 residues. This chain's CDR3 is CASSKGGSYGYTF. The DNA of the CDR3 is TGTGCCAGCAGTAAAGGGGGGTCCTATGGCTACACCTTC.

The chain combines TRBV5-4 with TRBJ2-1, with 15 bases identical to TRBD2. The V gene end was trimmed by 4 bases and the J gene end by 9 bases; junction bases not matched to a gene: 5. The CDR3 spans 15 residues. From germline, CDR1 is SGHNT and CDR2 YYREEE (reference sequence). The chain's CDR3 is CASSKGLAGGVEQFF. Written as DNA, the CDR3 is TGTGCCAGCAGCAAGGGACTAGCGGGAGGAGTTGAGCAGTTCTTC.

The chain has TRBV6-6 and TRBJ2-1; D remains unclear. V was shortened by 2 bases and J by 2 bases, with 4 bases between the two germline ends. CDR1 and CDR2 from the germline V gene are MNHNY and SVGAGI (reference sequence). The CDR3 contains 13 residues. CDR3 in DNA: TGTGCCAGCAGTTACGACCCCTACAATGAGCAGTTCTTC. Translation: CASSYDPYNEQFF.

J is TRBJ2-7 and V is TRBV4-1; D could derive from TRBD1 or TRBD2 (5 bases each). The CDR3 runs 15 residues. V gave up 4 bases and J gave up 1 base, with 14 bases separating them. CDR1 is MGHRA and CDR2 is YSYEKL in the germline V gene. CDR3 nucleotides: TGCGCCAGCAGCCCGAGACACTGGGGGTCCTACGAGCAGTACTTC. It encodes CASSPRHWGSYEQYF.

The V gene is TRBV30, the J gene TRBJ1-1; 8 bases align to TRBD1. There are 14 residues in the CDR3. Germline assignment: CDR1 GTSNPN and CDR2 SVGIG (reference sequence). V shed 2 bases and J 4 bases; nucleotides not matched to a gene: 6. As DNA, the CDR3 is TGTGCCTGGAGTCGGAGGACAGGGCTCACTGAAGCTTTCTTT. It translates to CAWSRRTGLTEAFF. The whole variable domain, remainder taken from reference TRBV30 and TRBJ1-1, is SQTIHQWPATLVQPVGSPLSLECTVEGTSNPNLYWYRQAAGRGLQLLFYSVGIGQISSEVPQNLSASRPQDRQFILSSKKLLLSDSGFYLCAWSRRTGLTEAFFGQGTRLTVV.

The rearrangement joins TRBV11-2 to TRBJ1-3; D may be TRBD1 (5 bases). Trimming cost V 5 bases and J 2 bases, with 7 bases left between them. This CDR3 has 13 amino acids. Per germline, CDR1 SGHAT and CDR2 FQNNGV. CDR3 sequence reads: CASSGDPGNTIYF. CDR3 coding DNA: TGTGCCAGCAGCGGGGACCCTGGAAACACCATATATTTT.

CDR3 sequence (DNA): TGTGCCAGCAGCAAAGGCCGGGACAGCTTCTATGGCTACACCTTC. This sequence encodes CASSKGRDSFYGYTF. J is TRBJ1-2 and V is TRBV21-1; no check of the table's D call, TRBD1, against the DNA was made. TRBV21-1 is termed a pseudogene. This CDR3 region has 15 residues.

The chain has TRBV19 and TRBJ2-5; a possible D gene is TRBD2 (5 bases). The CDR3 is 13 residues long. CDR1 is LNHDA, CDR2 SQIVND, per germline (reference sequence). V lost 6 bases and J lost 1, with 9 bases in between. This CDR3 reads CASRQDFQETQYF. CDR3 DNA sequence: TGTGCCAGTAGGCAGGACTTCCAAGAGACCCAGTACTTC.

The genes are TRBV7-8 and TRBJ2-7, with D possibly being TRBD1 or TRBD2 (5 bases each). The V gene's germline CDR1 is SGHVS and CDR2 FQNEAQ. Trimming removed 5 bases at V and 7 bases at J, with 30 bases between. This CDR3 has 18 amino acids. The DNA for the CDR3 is TGTGCCAGCAGCGGTAGGGGACGGCGAGACAGCCATGGGAATGAGCAGTACTTC. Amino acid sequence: CASSGRGRRDSHGNEQYF.

The CDR3 region is CASSQVGTEAFF. The CDR3 DNA reads as TGCGCCAGCAGCCAGGTGGGCACTGAAGCTTTCTTT. This chain uses TRBV4-1 with TRBJ1-1; D call uncertain. The V gene's germline CDR1 is MGHRA and CDR2 YSYEKL. Trimming took off 3 bases at V and 4 bases at J, with 6 bases between the two ends. This CDR3 has 12 residues.

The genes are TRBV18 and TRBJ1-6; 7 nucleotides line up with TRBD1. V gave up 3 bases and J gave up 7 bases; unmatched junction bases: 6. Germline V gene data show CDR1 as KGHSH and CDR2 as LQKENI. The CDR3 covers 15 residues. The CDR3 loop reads CASSPGQAANSPLHF. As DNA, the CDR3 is TGTGCCAGCTCACCCGGACAGGCCGCCAATTCACCCCTCCACTTT. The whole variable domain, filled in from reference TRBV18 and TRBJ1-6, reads NAGVMQNPRHLVRRRGQEARLRCSPMKGHSHVYWYRQLPEEGLKFMVYLQKENIIDESGMPKERFSAEFPKEGPSILRIQQVVRGDSAAYFCASSPGQAANSPLHFGNGTRLTVT.

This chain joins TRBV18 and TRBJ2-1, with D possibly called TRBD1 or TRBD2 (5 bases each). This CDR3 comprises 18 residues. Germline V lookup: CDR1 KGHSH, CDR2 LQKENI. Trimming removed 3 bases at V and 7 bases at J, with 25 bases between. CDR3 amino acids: CASSPTYTPGRNVNEQFF. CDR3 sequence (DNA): TGTGCCAGCTCACCCACCTATACCCCGGGACGAAACGTAAATGAGCAGTTCTTC.

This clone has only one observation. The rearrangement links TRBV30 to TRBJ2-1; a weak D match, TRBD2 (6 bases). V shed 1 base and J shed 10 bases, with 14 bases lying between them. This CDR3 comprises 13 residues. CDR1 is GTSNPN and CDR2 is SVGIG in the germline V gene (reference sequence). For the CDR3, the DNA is TGTGCCTGGAGTGCCCTAGCGTCCCCCGAGCAGTTCTTC. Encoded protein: CAWSALASPEQFF. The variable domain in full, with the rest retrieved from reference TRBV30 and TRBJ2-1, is SQTIHQWPATLVQPVGSPLSLECTVEGTSNPNLYWYRQAAGRGLQLLFYSVGIGQISSEVPQNLSASRPQDRQFILSSKKLLLSDSGFYLCAWSALASPEQFFGPGTRLTVL.

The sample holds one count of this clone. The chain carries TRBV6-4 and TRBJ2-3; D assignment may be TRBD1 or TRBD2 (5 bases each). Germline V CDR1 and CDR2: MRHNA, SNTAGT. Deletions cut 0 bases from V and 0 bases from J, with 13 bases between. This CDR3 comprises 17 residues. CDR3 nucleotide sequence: TGTGCCAGCAGTGACTCTCCAGGGAGTGGGAGCACAGATACGCAGTATTTT. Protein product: CASSDSPGSGSTDTQYF.

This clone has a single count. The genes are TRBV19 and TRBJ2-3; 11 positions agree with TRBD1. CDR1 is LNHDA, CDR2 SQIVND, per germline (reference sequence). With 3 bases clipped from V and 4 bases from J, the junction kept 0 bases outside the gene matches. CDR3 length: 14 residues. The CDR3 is CASSMGQGADTQYF. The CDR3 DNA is TGTGCCAGTAGTATGGGACAGGGGGCAGATACGCAGTATTTT.

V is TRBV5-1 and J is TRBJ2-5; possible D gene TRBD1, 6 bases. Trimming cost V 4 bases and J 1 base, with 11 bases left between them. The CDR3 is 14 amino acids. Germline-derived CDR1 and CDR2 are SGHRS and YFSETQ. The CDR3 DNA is TGCGCCAGCAGCAATCAGGGGCCCCAAGAGACCCAGTACTTC. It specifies CASSNQGPQETQYF.

The CDR3 DNA reads as TGTGCCAGCAGTTTTGTTAGCGGGACCGTTAATGAGCAGTTCTTC. It codes for CASSFVSGTVNEQFF. The chain employs TRBV27 and TRBJ2-1; 8 bases align to TRBD2. The V and J ends lost 3 bases and 7 bases, in that order; junction bases with no gene match: 8. Germline-derived CDR1 and CDR2 are MNHEY and SMNVEV (reference sequence). This CDR3 region has 15 residues.

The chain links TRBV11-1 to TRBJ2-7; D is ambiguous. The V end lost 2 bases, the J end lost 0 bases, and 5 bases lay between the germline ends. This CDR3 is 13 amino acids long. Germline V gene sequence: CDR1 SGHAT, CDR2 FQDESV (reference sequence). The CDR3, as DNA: TGTGCCAGCAGCTTACTGACCTCCTACGAGCAGTACTTC. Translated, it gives CASSLLTSYEQYF.

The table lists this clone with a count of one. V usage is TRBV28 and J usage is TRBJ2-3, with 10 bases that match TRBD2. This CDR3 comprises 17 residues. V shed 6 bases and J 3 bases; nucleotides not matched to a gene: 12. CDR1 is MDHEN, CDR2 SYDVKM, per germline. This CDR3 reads CASSTPGLAAGTDTQYF. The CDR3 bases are TGTGCCAGCAGCACCCCCGGACTAGCGGCGGGGACAGATACGCAGTATTTT.

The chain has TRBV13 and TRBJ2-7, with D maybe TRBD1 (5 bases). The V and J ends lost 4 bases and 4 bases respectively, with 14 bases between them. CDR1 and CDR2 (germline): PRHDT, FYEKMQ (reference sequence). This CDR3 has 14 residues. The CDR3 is CASSYLQQAYEQYF. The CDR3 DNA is TGTGCCAGCAGCTACCTCCAACAGGCTTACGAGCAGTACTTC.

The CDR3 coding sequence is TGTGCCAGCAGTGATTTCGCGGGAGGGCGCCCAGATACGCAGTATTTT. It codes for CASSDFAGGRPDTQYF. The J gene is TRBJ2-3, the V gene TRBV6-4, with TRBD2 identical over 9 bases. The germline gives CDR1 MRHNA, CDR2 SNTAGT. V dropped 3 bases and J dropped 4; count of bases not matched to a gene: 8. The CDR3 spans 16 residues.

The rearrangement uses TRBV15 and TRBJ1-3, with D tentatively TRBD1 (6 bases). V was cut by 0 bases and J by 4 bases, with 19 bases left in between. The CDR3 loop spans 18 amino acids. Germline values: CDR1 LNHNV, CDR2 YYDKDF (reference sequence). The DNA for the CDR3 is TGTGCCACCAGCAGAGATCCATTGGGGCGGACAGCGGGAAACACCATATATTTT. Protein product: CATSRDPLGRTAGNTIYF.

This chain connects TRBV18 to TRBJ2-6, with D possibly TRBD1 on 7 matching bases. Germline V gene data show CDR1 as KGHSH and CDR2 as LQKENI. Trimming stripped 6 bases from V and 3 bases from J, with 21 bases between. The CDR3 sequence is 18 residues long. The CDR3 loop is CASSLRGASSGGANVLTF. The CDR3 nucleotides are TGTGCCAGCTCCCTCAGGGGGGCCAGTTCAGGTGGGGCCAACGTCCTGACTTTC.

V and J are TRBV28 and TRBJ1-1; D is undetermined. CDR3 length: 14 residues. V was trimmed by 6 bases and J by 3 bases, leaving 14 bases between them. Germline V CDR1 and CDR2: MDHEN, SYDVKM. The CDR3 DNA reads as TGTGCCAGCAGCCCCACAGCGGGGTACACTGAAGCTTTCTTT. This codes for CASSPTAGYTEAFF.

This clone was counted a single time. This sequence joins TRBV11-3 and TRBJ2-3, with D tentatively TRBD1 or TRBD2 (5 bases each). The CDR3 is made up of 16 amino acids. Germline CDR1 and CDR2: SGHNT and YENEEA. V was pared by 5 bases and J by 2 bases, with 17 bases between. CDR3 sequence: CASSEPRGGTTDTQYF. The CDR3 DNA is TGTGCCAGCAGCGAGCCTCGTGGGGGTACCACAGATACGCAGTATTTT.

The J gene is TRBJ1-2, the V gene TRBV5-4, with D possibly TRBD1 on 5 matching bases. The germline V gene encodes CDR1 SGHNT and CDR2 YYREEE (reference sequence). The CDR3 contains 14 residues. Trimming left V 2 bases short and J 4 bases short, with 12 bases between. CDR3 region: CASSFMGGTYGYTF. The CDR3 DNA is TGTGCCAGCAGCTTTATGGGGGGGACCTATGGCTACACCTTC. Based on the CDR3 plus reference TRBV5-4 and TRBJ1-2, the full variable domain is ETGVTQSPTHLIKTRGQQVTLRCSSQSGHNTVSWYQQALGQGPQFIFQYYREEENGRGNFPPRFSGLQFPNYSSELNVNALELDDSALYLCASSFMGGTYGYTFGSGTRLTVV.

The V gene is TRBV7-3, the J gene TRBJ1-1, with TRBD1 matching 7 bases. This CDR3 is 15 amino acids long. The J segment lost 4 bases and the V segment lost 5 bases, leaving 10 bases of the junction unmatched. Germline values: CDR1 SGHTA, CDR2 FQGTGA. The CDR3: CASSQGQAPATEAFF. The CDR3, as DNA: TGTGCCAGCAGCCAAGGACAGGCCCCTGCCACTGAAGCTTTCTTT.